A selection of T cell receptor beta chains follows, all from one sample in a study of blood T cell repertoires in COVID-19. Profiling relied on immunoSEQ multiplex PCR, and the TCRdb table lists in-frame clones only, not all of them. This table holds 150,000 to 200,000 clones, approximately 84% found once. The sequenced sample consisted of peripheral blood. These receptors were obtained from a woman between 45 and 60 years old with COVID-19, enrolled during active disease. Both conserved end residues are part of each CDR3. Each record gives: clone size, V gene, CDR3 protein. Size is omitted from some rows. Given values are once, few, many or a class for expanded clones.

>NA|TRBV6-1
CASSESQRGGGQETQYF
>NA|TRBV30
CAWSTNPWDRDYEQYF
>NA|TRBV24-1
CATSGATDTQYF
>few|TRBV2
CASSREYTIYF
>NA|TRBV29-1
CSATPGLAGGGRTQYF
>NA|TRBV27
CASSSSLQGKGGKLFF
>NA|TRBV5-5
CASSPGGLLGAFF
>few|TRBV5-5
CASSLTSGRKETQYF
>NA|TRBV18
CASSTGTGPFVYTF
>NA|TRBV7-2
CASSLRTGPDNEQFF
>NA|TRBV20-1
CSASPQGTATYNEQFF
>NA|TRBV10-3
CAINRDTNTEAFF
>NA|TRBV5-6
CASSPSGATLIDAEQFF
>NA|TRBV21-1
CASSSARAGQPQHF
>NA|TRBV19
CASNDPGLNYGYTF
>NA|TRBV28
CASNTGQSNEKLFF
>NA|TRBV7-9
CASNRQGSGYGYTF
>few|TRBV30
CAWSPPYGGEKLFF
>NA|TRBV18
CASSPYRGGEKLFF
>few|TRBV6-1
CASTGSSYNSPLHF
>NA|TRBV3-1/TRBV3-2
CASSQAVGNSPLHF
>NA|TRBV6-4
CASSDSDRATEAFF